These 11 T cell receptor beta chains were all obtained from the same sample, sequenced in a study of regulatory T cells in long-lasting Graves disease (dated by TCRdb to the early 2020s). In light of the paper, this sample's time point label describes: newly diagnosed GD, antithyroid drugs for less than 3 months. For both TCR sequencing and RNA sequencing, RNA was extracted from PBMCs in TRIzol. Libraries were made using multiplex PCR. Sequenced on an Illumina HiSeq 4000. CDR3 regions were amplified by Arm-PCR with iRepertoire HTBI primers to construct TCR beta libraries. TCRdb reworked the public reads: Q25 trimming with fastp, MiXCR clone assembly, productive beta chains retained. Here each entry gathers all rows of one CDR3 protein and keeps the most common genes and DNA. Here the sample has roughly 410,000 distinct CDR3 sequences; 15% occur a single time. The ten most abundant clones make up roughly 8% of the sample.

This same sample was also taken into another study, of T cells in Graves' hyperthyroidism and ophthalmopathy.

The sequences come from peripheral blood mononuclear cells (PBMCs), collected at new diagnosis, from a patient treated with antithyroid drugs. All receptors come from a woman in her forties with Graves disease. Donor details come from another sample of the same person, matched by shared clones.

This clonotype was recorded many times. CDR3 bases: TGTGCCAGCAGCCTCGACACGGAGCAGTACTTC. Protein sequence: CASSLDTEQYF. The V gene is TRBV11-2, the J gene TRBJ2-7; D is ambiguous. This CDR3 is 11 amino acids long. The ends were cut back, 5 bases at V and 7 bases at J, with 9 bases in the middle. Germline V lookup: CDR1 SGHAT, CDR2 FQNNGV.

The V call is TRBV6-2 or TRBV6-3, the J call TRBJ1-1; 7 bases agree with TRBD1. This CDR3 has 13 residues. The V gene end was trimmed by 8 bases and the J gene end by 0 bases; junction bases not matched to a gene: 3. Germline V gives CDR1 MNHEY, CDR2 SVGEGT. The CDR3 DNA reads as TGTGCCAGCGGACAGGTCATGAACACTGAAGCTTTCTTT. This codes for CASGQVMNTEAFF.

This clonotype occurred many times. This chain joins TRBV20-1 and TRBJ2-3; D uncertain. V lost 4 bases and J lost 0, with 8 bases in between. CDR1 is DFQATT and CDR2 is SNEGSKA in the germline V gene (reference sequence). The CDR3 covers 13 residues. The DNA of the CDR3 is TGCAGTGCTAAACACGAAAGCACAGATACGCAGTATTTT. Its protein product is CSAKHESTDTQYF.

This clonotype showed up many times. The V call is TRBV5-1, the J call TRBJ1-6, with 8 positions matching TRBD1. The CDR3 extends over 17 amino acids. CDR1 SGHRS and CDR2 YFSETQ come from the germline V gene. V shed 4 bases, J shed 0 bases, and the junction held 6 bases outside the gene matches. In DNA, the CDR3 is TGCGCCAGCAGCCAACGGACAGGGAGCTCCTATAATTCACCCCTCCACTTT. This encodes CASSQRTGSSYNSPLHF.

This clonotype was counted many times. CDR3: CASSLVGLDEKLFF. In nucleotides, the CDR3 is TGTGCCAGCAGTTTAGTCGGGTTGGATGAAAAACTGTTTTTT. This chain connects TRBV12-3 or TRBV12-4 to TRBJ1-4; D not resolved. Trimming removed 1 base from V and 6 bases from J, with 9 bases in between. CDR3 length equals 14 residues.

This clonotype occurred many times. V is TRBV28 and J is TRBJ1-2; no reliable D call. Between the trimmed V and J ends, which lost 2 bases and 2 bases, there was a span of 12 bases. From germline, CDR1 is MDHEN and CDR2 SYDVKM. The CDR3 runs 15 residues. In DNA, the CDR3 is TGTGCCAGCAGTTTACCCCCCCCGGCAAACTATGGCTACACCTTC. Amino acids: CASSLPPPANYGYTF.

This clonotype was seen a few times. The V gene is TRBV14, the J gene TRBJ2-5; D is undetermined. This CDR3 has 13 amino acids. Germline values: CDR1 SGHDN, CDR2 FVKESK. V gave up 2 bases and J gave up 2 bases, with 6 bases separating them. The CDR3 DNA sequence: TGTGCCAGCAGCCAAATCCCTCAAGAGACCCAGTACTTC. It encodes CASSQIPQETQYF.

This clonotype has just a few counts. This chain's CDR3 is CASSIEASYTDTQYF. CDR3 coding DNA: TGTGCCAGTAGTATAGAGGCCTCGTACACAGATACGCAGTATTTT. The chain carries TRBV19 and TRBJ2-3; the D is unclear. This CDR3 comprises 15 residues. With 0 bases removed from V and 2 bases from J, the gap between germline ends came to 9 bases. Germline V gives CDR1 LNHDA, CDR2 SQIVND (reference sequence).

In its sample, this clonotype was seen many times. This chain uses TRBV12-3 or TRBV12-4 with TRBJ2-7; a weak D match, TRBD2 (6 bases). The length of the CDR3 is 15 residues. V was pared by 2 bases and J by 3 bases, with 14 bases between. CDR3 in amino acids: CASSLSSVAVYEQYF. The CDR3 bases are TGTGCCAGCAGTTTATCCAGTGTAGCGGTCTACGAGCAGTACTTC.

This clonotype occurred many times. The chain couples TRBV6-1 to TRBJ1-2; D gene ambiguous. Germline V gene data show CDR1 as MNHNS and CDR2 as SASEGT. V lost 3 bases and J lost 4, with 15 bases in between. The CDR3 consists of 15 residues. CDR3 residues: CASSDPGRPPYGYTF. The CDR3 bases are TGTGCCAGCAGTGATCCGGGCAGGCCACCCTATGGCTACACCTTC.

This clonotype was recorded at least ten times. The rearrangement uses TRBV6-1 and TRBJ2-1; the match to TRBD1 covers 7 bases. CDR1 is MNHNS and CDR2 is SASEGT in the germline V gene. The CDR3 covers 15 residues. With V trimmed by 7 bases and J by 4 bases, 10 bases remained unmatched. The CDR3 reads CASMGRQGFYNEQFF. CDR3 sequence (DNA): TGTGCCAGCATGGGGCGACAGGGATTTTACAATGAGCAGTTCTTC.